The 14 T cell receptor beta chains below all came from one sample that was sequenced in a study of prognosis after radiotherapy for stage I lung cancer. Genomic DNA was the source, and TCR beta CDR3 was amplified from it by two-round multiplex PCR. Round-one PCR had primers specific to each TRBV and TRBJ gene. TCRdb re-derived calls from the multiplex PCR reads in MiXCR, one entry per CDR3 protein. The sample shows tens of thousands of distinct CDR3 sequences, roughly 40% of them seen only once. The material sequenced was PBMCs, taken before or after stereotactic body radiation therapy (not recorded which). Every receptor here comes from a donor of 50 years or more with non-small cell lung cancer.

This clonotype ranks as medium-sized. The chain employs TRBV12-3 or TRBV12-4 and TRBJ1-6; tentatively, D is TRBD1 (6 bases). The CDR3 has 15 residues. The ends were cut back, 3 bases at V and 5 bases at J, with 11 bases in the middle. Here the CDR3 DNA reads TGTGCCAGCAGTTTTACAGGGACAAATAATTCACCCCTCCACTTT. This codes for CASSFTGTNNSPLHF.

V and J are TRBV7-2 and TRBJ1-2; no definite D call. There are 13 residues in the CDR3. Trimming removed 7 bases from V and 2 bases from J, with 11 bases in between. CDR1 and CDR2 from the germline V gene are SGHTA and FQGNSA. The DNA of the CDR3 is TGTGCCAGCATCTTGACGGGGAACTATGGCTACACCTTC. Protein: CASILTGNYGYTF. The entire variable domain, with the rest obtained from reference TRBV7-2 and TRBJ1-2, is as follows: GAGVSQSPSNKVTEKGKDVELRCDPISGHTALYWYRQSLGQGLEFLIYFQGNSAPDKSGLPSDRFSAERTGGSVSTLTIQRTQQEDSAVYLCASILTGNYGYTFGSGTRLTVV.

For this clonotype: Without the conserved terminal phenylalanine or tryptophan, this CDR3 likely stems from a read error. This sequence joins TRBV12-5 and TRBJ1-5; D is ambiguous. Trimming took off 3 bases at V and 11 bases at J, with 14 bases between the two ends. This CDR3 is 13 amino acids long. Germline loops: CDR1 LGHNT, CDR2 FRNRAP. CDR3 region: CASGFPPLQTQHL. Here the CDR3 DNA reads TGTGCTAGTGGTTTTCCCCCATTACAGACCCAGCATCTT.

About this clonotype: Since a far larger clone is one base different, this is likely a read error. The genes are TRBV6-2 or TRBV6-3 and TRBJ1-4; no reliable D call. There are 13 residues in the CDR3. Per germline, CDR1 MNHEY and CDR2 SVGEGT. The ends were cut back, 9 bases at V and 8 bases at J, with 16 bases in the middle. In DNA, the CDR3 is TGTGCCAGTGGCCAAGGGTTCTTGGAAAAACTGTTTTTT. Its protein product is CASGQGFLEKLFF.

This clonotype has more than one count but fewer than ten. Just one base apart from a much larger clone, this may be a read error. The chain carries TRBV15 and TRBJ1-4; D not certain. Germline CDR1 is LNHNV and CDR2 is YYDKDF (reference sequence). The length of the CDR3 is 15 residues. CDR3 amino acids: CATSRGGATNEKPFF. CDR3 nucleotide sequence: TGTGCCACCAGCAGGGGTGGTGCAACTAATGAAAAACCGTTTTTT.

This clonotype has a count of ten or more. J is TRBJ2-7 and V is TRBV19; D is perhaps TRBD1 or TRBD2 (5 bases each). Germline-derived CDR1 and CDR2 are LNHDA and SQIVND (reference sequence). The CDR3 loop spans 15 amino acids. V lost 3 bases and J lost 3, with 15 bases in between. CDR3 in amino acids: CASSMGGRAGYEQYF. Written as DNA, the CDR3 is TGTGCCAGTAGTATGGGCGGCAGGGCGGGCTACGAGCAGTACTTC.

This clonotype showed up just a few times. A much larger clone lies a single base off, so this may be a read error. This chain connects TRBV5-1 to TRBJ1-4, with no clear D. Germline assignment: CDR1 SGHRS and CDR2 YFSETQ. This CDR3 has 15 residues. The CDR3 nucleotides are TGCGCCAGCAGCTTGTCGGCTGCAACTAGTGAAAAACTGTTTTTT. This encodes CASSLSAATSEKLFF. Full variable domain (outside the CDR3, taken from reference TRBV5-1 and TRBJ1-4): KAGVTQTPRYLIKTRGQQVTLSCSPISGHRSVSWYQQTPGQGLQFLFEYFSETQRNKGNFPGRFSGRQFSNSRSEMNVSTLELGDSALYLCASSLSAATSEKLFFGSGTQLSVL.

The chain links TRBV7-9 to TRBJ1-1, with D hard to call. V gave up 1 base and J gave up 2 bases, with 11 bases separating them. Germline CDR1 and CDR2: SEHNR and FQNEAQ (reference sequence). The CDR3 is made up of 15 amino acids. The chain's CDR3 is CASSLDGAFNTEAFF. Here the CDR3 DNA reads TGTGCCAGCAGCTTAGATGGAGCATTTAACACTGAAGCTTTCTTT.

This clonotype was found many times. J is TRBJ1-6 and V is TRBV6-2 or TRBV6-3; weak D call: TRBD1 (6 bases). V was trimmed by 0 bases and J by 6 bases, leaving 15 bases between them. The germline gives CDR1 MNHEY, CDR2 SVGEGT. The length of the CDR3 is 17 residues. In DNA form, the CDR3 reads TGTGCCAGCAGTTACTCGAACACAGGGACGGGTAATTCACCCCTCCACTTT. The encoded protein is CASSYSNTGTGNSPLHF.

Remarks on this clonotype: This sequence is one base from a far larger clone and is likely a read error. The chain combines TRBV12-3 or TRBV12-4 with TRBJ2-1; D is unclear. The CDR3 consists of 12 residues. V dropped 6 bases and J dropped 9 bases, with 12 bases sitting between them. The CDR3 sequence is CASSLSSGEQFF. As DNA, the CDR3 is TGTGCCAGCAGCTTAAGTTCCGGTGAGCAGTTCTTC.

This clonotype was detected ten times or more. The chain couples TRBV5-1 to TRBJ1-1; 7 bases fit TRBD1. The CDR3 runs 14 residues. Germline assignment: CDR1 SGHRS and CDR2 YFSETQ. The V segment lost 1 base and the J segment 0 bases; nucleotides outside the gene matches: 0. CDR3 nucleotide sequence: TGCGCCAGCAGCTTGACAGGGGTGAACACTGAAGCTTTCTTT. It specifies CASSLTGVNTEAFF.

In this sample, this clonotype turned up many times. The rearrangement links TRBV28 to TRBJ1-2; D is unclear. Looked up from germline, CDR1 is MDHEN and CDR2 is SYDVKM. V was clipped by 3 bases and J by 4 bases, with 0 bases between them. CDR3 length: 10 amino acids. The CDR3 reads CASSFYGYTF. Written as DNA, the CDR3 is TGTGCCAGCAGTTTCTATGGCTACACCTTC.

This clonotype has ten or more counts. The chain combines TRBV7-2 with TRBJ2-1; 7 bases are a match to TRBD2. V lost 1 base, J lost 4 bases, and 4 bases stayed unmatched. From germline, CDR1 is SGHTA and CDR2 FQGNSA. The CDR3 consists of 15 residues. CDR3: CASSLEVSGYNEQFF. In DNA, the CDR3 is TGTGCCAGCAGCTTAGAGGTTAGCGGGTACAATGAGCAGTTCTTC.

The chain employs TRBV19 and TRBJ2-7, with 8 bases fitting TRBD1. J was trimmed by 3 bases and V by 10 bases; bases with no gene match: 17. Germline V gene lookup returns CDR1 LNHDA and CDR2 SQIVND (reference sequence). The CDR3 has 16 amino acids. DNA of the CDR3: TGTGCCACCCAAGGCGGAATCGGACAGGGCGGCTACGAGCAGTACTTC. It translates to CATQGGIGQGGYEQYF.